The present entry profiles one TCR beta chain with its context. Sequencing used immunoSEQ multiplex PCR; TCRdb keeps in-frame clones, though not all of them. The data show about 68,000 clones, roughly 88% seen once. The data are from a study of blood T cell repertoires in COVID-19. The origin of this receptor is a young man with acute or convalescent COVID-19. Sequenced input: peripheral blood.

The CDR3 here is CASSQDWRVLGANVLTF. The CDR3 DNA follows: TGCGCCAGCAGCCAAGATTGGAGAGTGTTGGGGGCCAACGTCCTGACTTTC. The chain is built from TRBV4-3 and TRBJ2-6; the D is unclear. Germline loops: CDR1 LGHNA, CDR2 YSLEER. CDR3 length: 17 amino acids. Deletions cut 0 bases from V and 4 bases from J, with 13 bases between.